This entry lists 20 T cell receptor beta chains sequenced from one sample in a study of T cell repertoires in cytomegalovirus infection. TCRdb independently ran MiXCR on the reads; one entry per CDR3 protein. The sample holds approximately 500,000 distinct CDR3 sequences; around 27% are singletons and the top ten take about 13%. Sequencing used PBMCs. The receptors here all came from a human donor in good health (CMV status not recorded). Some clones in this sample may be carry-over from other donors' samples.

This clonotype was recorded at least ten times. This CDR3 is CASSLGETRPRETQYF. CDR3 in DNA: TGTGCCAGCAGCTTAGGAGAGACTAGACCTCGGGAGACCCAGTACTTC. The chain couples TRBV7-8 to TRBJ2-5; D might be TRBD2 (6 bases). Germline CDR1 is SGHVS and CDR2 is FQNEAQ. The germline V and J ends were trimmed by 1 base and 5 bases, with 17 bases remaining between them. This CDR3 spans 16 amino acids.

In its sample, this clonotype was seen once. A much larger clone is a single base away; this may be a read error. V is TRBV7-2 and J is TRBJ2-7; D might be TRBD1 (5 bases). There are 14 residues in the CDR3. Germline CDR1 and CDR2: SGHTA and FQGNSA. The CDR3 coding sequence is TGTGCCAACAGCTTCCCAGGGTTGCCCTACGAGCAGTACTTC. Translation: CANSFPGLPYEQYF.

The chain joins TRBV28 to TRBJ1-5; D is unresolved. Trimming removed 7 bases at V and 2 bases at J, with 9 bases between. CDR3 length: 13 residues. Per germline, CDR1 MDHEN and CDR2 SYDVKM. CDR3 nucleotides: TGTGCCAGCAATATTAACCGCAATCAGCCCCAGCATTTT. Encoded protein: CASNINRNQPQHF. The complete variable domain, with remaining parts taken from reference TRBV28 and TRBJ1-5, reads DVKVTQSSRYLVKRTGEKVFLECVQDMDHENMFWYRQDPGLGLRLIYFSYDVKMKEKGDIPEGYSVSREKKERFSLILESASTNQTSMYLCASNINRNQPQHFGDGTRLSIL.

There are many counts of this clonotype. The V gene is TRBV6-1, the J gene TRBJ2-5, with 7 bases matching TRBD2. Germline-derived CDR1 and CDR2 are MNHNS and SASEGT. Trimming cost V 4 bases and J 1 base; bases outside gene matches: 6. This CDR3 contains 15 residues. The CDR3 loop is CASSGGGAAQETQYF. The CDR3 DNA reads as TGTGCCAGCAGTGGGGGGGGAGCGGCCCAAGAGACCCAGTACTTC.

This clonotype was counted many times. The V call is TRBV7-2, the J call TRBJ2-4; no reliable D call. V dropped 0 bases and J dropped 4 bases, with 4 bases sitting between them. Germline loops: CDR1 SGHTA, CDR2 FQGNSA. The length of the CDR3 is 13 residues. CDR3 sequence (DNA): TGTGCCAGCAGCTTAGCGGAGAAAAACATTCAGTACTTC. It yields the protein CASSLAEKNIQYF.

V gene TRBV6-5 combines with J gene TRBJ2-1, with 7 bases that match TRBD2. CDR1 and CDR2 from the germline V gene are MNHEY and SVGAGI. The CDR3 is made up of 13 amino acids. Losses at the gene ends were 0 bases for V and 9 bases for J; bases not matched to a gene: 2. The CDR3 reads CASSYSGGGEQFF. CDR3 nucleotides: TGTGCCAGCAGTTACTCGGGGGGGGGTGAGCAGTTCTTC.

This clonotype has a count of ten or more. The chain employs TRBV7-2 and TRBJ2-2; D unclear. Germline CDR1 and CDR2: SGHTA and FQGNSA. CDR3 length equals 16 residues. Trimming cost V 0 bases and J 1 base, with 9 bases left between them. CDR3: CASSLAFSGNTGELFF. The CDR3 DNA follows: TGTGCCAGCAGCTTAGCTTTTTCTGGGAACACCGGGGAGCTGTTTTTT.

The DNA of the CDR3 is TGCGCCAGCAGCACCCCATCGGGAGGCGGGGAGCTGTTTTTT. This gives the protein CASSTPSGGGELFF. The V call is TRBV5-1, the J call TRBJ2-2; 7 bases map to TRBD2. The V gene's germline CDR1 is SGHRS and CDR2 YFSETQ. J was trimmed by 7 bases and V by 4 bases; bases with no gene match: 7. The CDR3 contains 14 residues.

CDR3 loop: CASSRQAVLEKQETQYF. Written as DNA, the CDR3 is TGTGCCAGCAGCCGGCAGGCGGTACTGGAGAAACAAGAGACCCAGTACTTC. The V and J genes are TRBV7-9 and TRBJ2-5; D uncertain. This CDR3 is 17 amino acids long. Germline V lookup: CDR1 SEHNR, CDR2 FQNEAQ (reference sequence). V was pared by 5 bases and J by 2 bases, with 21 bases between.

The table lists this clonotype with many counts. The chain uses TRBV7-2 and TRBJ2-1, with 12 positions matching TRBD2. The V gene end was trimmed by 2 bases and the J gene end by 10 bases; junction bases not matched to a gene: 9. From germline, CDR1 is SGHTA and CDR2 FQGNSA. The CDR3 is made up of 16 amino acids. In DNA, the CDR3 is TGTGCCAGCAGCTTATCCGGGACTAGCGGGTTCGGGGAGCAGTTCTTC. It translates to CASSLSGTSGFGEQFF.

This clonotype was recorded at least ten times. The chain recombines TRBV7-9 with TRBJ2-5, with 14 bases identical to TRBD2. Germline loops: CDR1 SEHNR, CDR2 FQNEAQ (reference sequence). After removal of 4 bases from V and 5 bases from J, the junction contained 9 bases not matched to a gene. The CDR3 is 17 residues long. The CDR3 coding sequence is TGTGCCAGCAGCTCGAACAGACTAGCGGGAGGGCGGGAGACCCAGTACTTC. Protein sequence: CASSSNRLAGGRETQYF.

The chain uses TRBV29-1 and TRBJ2-1, with D possibly TRBD2 on 5 matching bases. Deletions cut 3 bases from V and 2 bases from J, with 11 bases between. The CDR3 runs 14 residues. The germline CDR1 and CDR2 sequences are SQVTM and ANQGSEA. The CDR3 DNA reads TGCAGCGTTGAGGGTCTAGCAACCTACAATGAGCAGTTCTTC. The encoded protein is CSVEGLATYNEQFF.

V gene TRBV6-8 combines with J gene TRBJ2-7, with a tentative D call TRBD2 (6 bases). The CDR3 has 16 residues. CDR1 MNHGY and CDR2 SAAAGT come from the germline V gene. The V and J ends lost 2 bases and 3 bases respectively, with 17 bases between them. This chain's CDR3 is CASSYGGFPVLYEQYF. CDR3 bases: TGTGCCAGCAGTTACGGAGGGTTCCCCGTCCTCTACGAGCAGTACTTC.

The chain couples TRBV5-6 to TRBJ2-7; D tentatively fits TRBD1 or TRBD2 (7 bases each). The CDR3 length is 16 residues. Trimming pared 4 bases from V and 4 bases from J, leaving 21 bases between. Germline CDR1 is SGHDT and CDR2 is YYEEEE. The CDR3 reads CASSPSVGEGAYEQYV. DNA for the CDR3: TGTGCCAGCAGCCCCTCCGTAGGGGAGGGGGCGTACGAGCAGTACGTC.

This clonotype was detected a few times. This chain joins TRBV12-3 or TRBV12-4 and TRBJ2-1; 8 bases agree with TRBD2. V dropped 6 bases and J dropped 6; count of bases not matched to a gene: 7. The CDR3 is 14 residues long. DNA of the CDR3: TGTGCCAGCAGACCAAGCGGGAGCGGCAATGAGCAGTTCTTC. Encoded protein: CASRPSGSGNEQFF.

V is TRBV7-9 and J is TRBJ2-1; 7 bases map to TRBD2. Trimming took 5 bases from V and 2 from J; bases not matched to a gene: 9. CDR3 length: 16 amino acids. CDR1 and CDR2 (germline): SEHNR, FQNEAQ (reference sequence). The CDR3 loop is CASSPLGGRTYNEQFF. The CDR3 nucleotides are TGTGCCAGCAGCCCCCTGGGCGGGAGAACCTACAATGAGCAGTTCTTC. The whole variable domain, remainder taken from reference TRBV7-9 and TRBJ2-1, is DTGVSQNPRHKITKRGQNVTFRCDPISEHNRLYWYRQTLGQGPEFLTYFQNEAQLEKSRLLSDRFSAERPKGSFSTLEIQRTEQGDSAMYLCASSPLGGRTYNEQFFGPGTRLTVL.

The table lists this clonotype with many counts. The CDR3 reads CASSESAGYTGELFF. The CDR3 bases are TGTGCCAGCAGCGAGTCGGCAGGCTACACCGGGGAGCTGTTTTTT. The chain joins TRBV7-2 to TRBJ2-2, with D unresolved. Germline loops: CDR1 SGHTA, CDR2 FQGNSA. V was cut by 5 bases and J by 3 bases, with 13 bases left in between. The CDR3 sequence is 15 residues long.

This chain connects TRBV4-1 to TRBJ2-2; unclear D gene. The CDR3 is 15 amino acids. With 1 base removed from V and 1 base from J, the gap between germline ends came to 7 bases. CDR1 is MGHRA and CDR2 is YSYEKL in the germline V gene. This chain's CDR3 is CASSQVPLNTGELFF. In DNA, the CDR3 is TGCGCCAGCAGCCAAGTTCCCCTGAACACCGGGGAGCTGTTTTTT.

This clonotype was observed at least ten times. The chain couples TRBV7-9 to TRBJ2-7; D is uncertain. CDR1 and CDR2 (germline): SEHNR, FQNEAQ (reference sequence). The CDR3 is 13 residues long. V was shortened by 5 bases and J by 5 bases, with 13 bases between the two germline ends. This CDR3 is CASSPPGPNEQYV. CDR3 nucleotide sequence: TGTGCCAGCAGCCCACCCGGGCCGAACGAGCAGTACGTC.

This chain joins TRBV6-6 and TRBJ2-2; D possibly corresponds to TRBD2 (6 bases). V lost 2 bases and J 4 bases, leaving 17 bases between the germline ends. Germline V gives CDR1 MNHNY, CDR2 SVGAGI (reference sequence). The CDR3 totals 17 residues. The CDR3: CASSYPMGISGTGELFF. CDR3 DNA sequence: TGTGCCAGCAGTTACCCAATGGGTATTAGCGGCACCGGGGAGCTGTTTTTT.